These 19 T cell receptor beta chains share one sample of origin, sequenced in a study of T cell repertoires in cytomegalovirus infection. TCRdb reanalysed the reads using MiXCR and keeps one entry per CDR3 protein. The table lists roughly 920,000 distinct CDR3 sequences, roughly 30% of them singletons. Antigen specificity for these receptors is unknown. The material was cultured CD8+ T cells from PBMCs, obtained from culture after CMV antigen stimulation. The receptors shown here come from a human donor in good health (CMV status not recorded). Some clones in this sample may be carry-over from other donors' samples.

The chain joins TRBV27 to TRBJ1-5; D not resolved. CDR3 length equals 16 residues. Germline CDR1 MNHEY, CDR2 SMNVEV (reference sequence). Trimming removed 2 bases from V and 8 bases from J, with 19 bases in between. The DNA for the CDR3 is TGTGCCAGCAGTTTAATTAGCGGACTCTATAGGGAGCCCCAGCATTTT. This gives the protein CASSLISGLYREPQHF.

Turning to this clonotype: At one boundary the junction diverges from the germline segment, which might be a read error. This chain uses TRBV7-9 with TRBJ1-5; D is uncertain. Germline CDR1 is SEHNR and CDR2 is FQNEAQ (reference sequence). The CDR3 runs 13 residues. The CDR3 region is CASSPHSNLPQHF. DNA of the CDR3: TGTGCCAGCAGCCCCCATAGCAATCTGCCCCAGCATTTT.

The genes are TRBV4-1 and TRBJ2-5; 9 bases map to TRBD1. The V and J ends lost 3 bases and 4 bases, in that order; junction bases with no gene match: 6. CDR3 length: 15 residues. The germline gives CDR1 MGHRA, CDR2 YSYEKL. CDR3 sequence: CASSHGTGFGETQYF. The CDR3 nucleotides read TGCGCCAGCAGCCACGGGACAGGGTTTGGAGAGACCCAGTACTTC.

This clonotype was detected only a few times. V and J are TRBV6-5 and TRBJ2-1; 10 positions agree with TRBD2. The trim removed 2 bases at V and 5 bases at J, leaving 12 bases unmatched. The CDR3 length is 18 residues. Germline CDR1 MNHEY, CDR2 SVGAGI. The CDR3 reads CASSYRTSGSLLDNEQFF. The DNA of the CDR3 is TGTGCCAGCAGTTACCGGACTAGCGGCTCCCTCTTGGACAATGAGCAGTTCTTC.

The table lists this clonotype with a few counts. This rearrangement joins TRBV28 to TRBJ1-5; D unclear. V lost 3 bases to trimming and J lost 1 base, with 7 bases between them. This CDR3 spans 14 amino acids. Germline CDR1 and CDR2: MDHEN and SYDVKM. CDR3 region: CASSFWASNQPQHF. CDR3 DNA: TGTGCCAGCAGTTTCTGGGCGAGCAATCAGCCCCAGCATTTT.

The genes are TRBV7-9 and TRBJ1-2; D gene uncertain. The CDR3 has 13 residues. The V end was cut by 3 bases, the J end by 5 bases, with 10 bases between. Germline CDR1 and CDR2: SEHNR and FQNEAQ (reference sequence). The CDR3 spells CASSFSEEYGYTF. The DNA for the CDR3 is TGTGCCAGCAGCTTCTCGGAGGAATATGGCTACACCTTC.

This clonotype was counted at least ten times. CDR3 bases: TGTGCCAGCAGCTTAGCGTGGGGGGGCCTTTACGAGCAGTACGTC. Translating gives CASSLAWGGLYEQYV. This rearrangement joins TRBV7-8 to TRBJ2-7, with D possibly matching TRBD2 (7 bases). Trimming left V 0 bases short and J 4 bases short, with 13 bases between. Per the germline V gene, CDR1 is SGHVS and CDR2 is FQNEAQ. CDR3 size: 15 residues.

The chain joins TRBV6-2 or TRBV6-3 to TRBJ1-5; D is ambiguous. The V gene lost 5 bases and the J gene lost 2 bases, with 16 bases spanning the gap. The CDR3 contains 16 residues. Germline values: CDR1 MNHEY, CDR2 SVGEGT. CDR3 residues: CASSHATRPGNQPQHF. CDR3 DNA sequence: TGTGCCAGCAGTCACGCGACAAGGCCCGGCAATCAGCCCCAGCATTTT.

For this clonotype: Sequence at one end of the junction differs from germline and may be a read error. The chain links TRBV7-6 to TRBJ2-7; 14 bases map to TRBD2. CDR3 length: 19 amino acids. Germline lookup yields CDR1 SGHVS and CDR2 FNYEAQ. The CDR3 DNA reads as TGTGCTAGCAGCTCACCCGGGACTAGCGGGGGCGGTCCCTCCTACGAGCAGTACTTC. It yields the protein CASSSPGTSGGGPSYEQYF.

This clonotype was observed many times. This chain uses TRBV7-6 with TRBJ1-2; 9 bases fit TRBD1. The germline gives CDR1 SGHVS, CDR2 FNYEAQ. This CDR3 contains 14 residues. V shed 4 bases and J 4 bases; nucleotides not matched to a gene: 4. CDR3 nucleotides: TGTGCCAGCAGCTCAATGGACAGGGGCTATGGCTACACCTTC. It encodes CASSSMDRGYGYTF.

This clonotype was counted only a few times. The chain recombines TRBV7-2 with TRBJ2-5, with D unclear. Germline V gives CDR1 SGHTA, CDR2 FQGNSA. The CDR3 loop spans 16 amino acids. V lost 2 bases and J lost 5, with 18 bases in between. The CDR3 region has the DNA TGTGCCAGCAGCTTACGCTGGCGCGACCCAGGCGAGACCCAGTACTTC. Its translation: CASSLRWRDPGETQYF.

The rearrangement uses TRBV6-5 and TRBJ2-2; D is ambiguous. Trimming took off 2 bases at V and 1 base at J, with 8 bases between the two ends. Germline lookup yields CDR1 MNHEY and CDR2 SVGAGI. The CDR3 spans 15 residues. The DNA of the CDR3 is TGTGCCAGCAGTTACGGGCTGCTGAACACCGGGGAGCTGTTTTTT. Translation: CASSYGLLNTGELFF.

The rearrangement links TRBV20-1 to TRBJ1-2; 8 bases are shared with TRBD1. CDR1 is DFQATT, CDR2 SNEGSKA, per germline (reference sequence). CDR3 length: 13 amino acids. The CDR3 sequence: CSAPGQGVYGYTF. DNA of the CDR3: TGCAGCGCACCCGGACAGGGAGTCTATGGCTACACCTTC.

This clonotype was detected only a few times. The chain uses TRBV19 and TRBJ1-6; weak D call: TRBD1 (5 bases). Germline CDR1 and CDR2: LNHDA and SQIVND (reference sequence). V lost 3 bases and J 5 bases, leaving 8 bases between the germline ends. The CDR3 has 14 amino acids. Here the CDR3 DNA reads TGTGCCAGTAGTATGGCAGGGAATAATTCACCCCTCCACTTT. Translating it yields CASSMAGNNSPLHF.

Only a few counts were recorded for this clonotype. The V call is TRBV24-1, the J call TRBJ2-1, with D possibly TRBD1 on 6 matching bases. V shed 2 bases and J shed 1 base, with 11 bases lying between them. This CDR3 is 16 amino acids long. Germline CDR1 KGHDR, CDR2 SFDVKD. The DNA of the CDR3 is TGTGCCACCAGTGATTCCAGGGGCTATTCCTACAATGAGCAGTTCTTC. Translated, it gives CATSDSRGYSYNEQFF.

J is TRBJ1-2 and V is TRBV19; TRBD1 is a possible D gene (6 bases). Trimming pared 8 bases from V and 3 bases from J, leaving 7 bases between. From germline, CDR1 is LNHDA and CDR2 SQIVND (reference sequence). The CDR3 contains 11 residues. CDR3 coding DNA: TGTGCCAGTTACAGGGACTATGGCTACACCTTC. It encodes CASYRDYGYTF. The complete variable domain, with remaining parts taken from reference TRBV19 and TRBJ1-2, reads DGGITQSPKYLFRKEGQNVTLSCEQNLNHDAMYWYRQDPGQGLRLIYYSQIVNDFQKGDIAEGYSVSREKKESFPLTVTSAQKNPTAFYLCASYRDYGYTFGSGTRLTVV.

To note about this clonotype: A clone one base away is much larger, so this may be a read error. The genes are TRBV7-6 and TRBJ1-6; D remains ambiguous. The germline V gene encodes CDR1 SGHVS and CDR2 FNYEAQ. The CDR3 extends over 16 amino acids. Here the CDR3 reads CVSSQDGTFVNSPLHF. The CDR3 nucleotides read TGTGTCAGCAGCCAAGATGGCACCTTCGTGAATTCACCCCTCCACTTT.

This clonotype was recorded at least ten times. The rearrangement joins TRBV7-2 to TRBJ2-1; D remains ambiguous. This CDR3 has 12 amino acids. CDR1 is SGHTA, CDR2 FQGNSA, per germline. Trimming removed 4 bases at V and 7 bases at J, with 8 bases between. CDR3 in DNA: TGTGCCAGCAGCTCCGCTATGAATGAGCAGTTCTTC. Its protein product is CASSSAMNEQFF.

This clonotype was seen ten or more times. The V gene is TRBV10-3, the J gene TRBJ1-1; 9 nucleotides agree with TRBD1. V trimming: 3 bases; J trimming: 1 base; junction bases outside the gene matches: 3. The germline V gene encodes CDR1 ENHRY and CDR2 SYGVKD. The CDR3 contains 15 residues. The chain's CDR3 is CAISETGGRNTEAFF. The CDR3 DNA reads as TGTGCCATCAGTGAAACAGGGGGCAGGAACACTGAAGCTTTCTTT.